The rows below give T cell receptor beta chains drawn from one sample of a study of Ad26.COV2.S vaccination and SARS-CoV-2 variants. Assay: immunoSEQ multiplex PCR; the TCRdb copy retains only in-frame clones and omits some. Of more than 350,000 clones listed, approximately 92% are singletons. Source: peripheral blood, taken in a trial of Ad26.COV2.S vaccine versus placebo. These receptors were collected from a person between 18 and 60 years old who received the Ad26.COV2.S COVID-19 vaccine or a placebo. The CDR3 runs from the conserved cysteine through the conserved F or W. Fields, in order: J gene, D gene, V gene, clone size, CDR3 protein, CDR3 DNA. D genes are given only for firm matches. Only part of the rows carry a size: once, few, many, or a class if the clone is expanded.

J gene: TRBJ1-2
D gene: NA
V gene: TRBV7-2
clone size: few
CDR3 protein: CASSLARGWGYTF
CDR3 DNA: TGTGCCAGCAGCTTAGCAAGGGGATGGGGCTACACCTTC

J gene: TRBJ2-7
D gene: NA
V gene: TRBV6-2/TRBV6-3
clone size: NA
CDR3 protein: CASSFPGTSYEQYF
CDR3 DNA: TGTGCCAGCAGTTTTCCAGGTACCTCCTACGAGCAGTACTTC

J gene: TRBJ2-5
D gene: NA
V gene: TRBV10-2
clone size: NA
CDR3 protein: CASTGTKETQYF
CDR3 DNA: TGCGCCAGCACCGGGACCAAAGAGACCCAGTACTTC

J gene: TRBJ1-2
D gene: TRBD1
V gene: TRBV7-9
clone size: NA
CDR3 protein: CASSFTGDGYTF
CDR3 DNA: TGTGCCAGCAGCTTCACAGGGGATGGCTACACCTTC

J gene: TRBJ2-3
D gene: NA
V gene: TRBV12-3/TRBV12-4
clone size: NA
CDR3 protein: CASRGRDTQYF
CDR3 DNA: TGTGCCAGCAGGGGGCGCGATACGCAGTATTTT

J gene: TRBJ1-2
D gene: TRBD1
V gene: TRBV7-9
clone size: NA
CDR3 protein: CASSSRTGALGYTF
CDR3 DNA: TGTGCCAGCAGCTCCCGAACAGGGGCACTTGGCTACACCTTC

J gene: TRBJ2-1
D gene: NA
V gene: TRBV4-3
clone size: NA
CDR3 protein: CASSQRFLSEKGGHEQFF
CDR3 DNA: TGCGCCAGCAGCCAAAGGTTCCTCTCTGAAAAGGGGGGGCATGAGCAGTTCTTC

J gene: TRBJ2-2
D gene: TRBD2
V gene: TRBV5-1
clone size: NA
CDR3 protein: CASSLGLAGDAGELFF
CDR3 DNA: TGCGCCAGCAGCTTGGGTCTAGCGGGAGATGCAGGGGAGCTGTTTTTT

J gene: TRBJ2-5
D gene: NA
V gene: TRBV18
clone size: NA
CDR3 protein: CASSPAGSRETQYF
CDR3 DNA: TGTGCCAGCTCACCAGCTGGGTCCCGAGAGACCCAGTACTTC

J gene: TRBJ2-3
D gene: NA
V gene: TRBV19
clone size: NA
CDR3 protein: CASRRTFSTDTQYF
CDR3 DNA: TGTGCCAGTAGAAGGACGTTTAGCACAGATACGCAGTATTTT

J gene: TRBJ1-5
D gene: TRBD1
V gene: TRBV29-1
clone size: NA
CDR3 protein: CSVQQGENQPQHF
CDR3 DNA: TGCAGCGTCCAACAGGGGGAAAATCAGCCCCAGCATTTT

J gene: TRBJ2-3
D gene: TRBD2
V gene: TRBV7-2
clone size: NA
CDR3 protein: CASSLLAGVVDTQYF
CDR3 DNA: TGTGCCAGCAGCTTATTGGCGGGAGTTGTAGATACGCAGTATTTT

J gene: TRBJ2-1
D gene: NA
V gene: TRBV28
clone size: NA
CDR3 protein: CASSLYSVSSYNEQFF
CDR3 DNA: TGTGCCAGCAGTTTATACTCGGTGAGCTCCTACAATGAGCAGTTCTTC

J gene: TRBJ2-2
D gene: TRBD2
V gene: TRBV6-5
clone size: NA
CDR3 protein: CASRALAGVNGELFF
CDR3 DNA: TGTGCCAGCAGGGCACTAGCGGGAGTGAACGGGGAGCTGTTTTTT

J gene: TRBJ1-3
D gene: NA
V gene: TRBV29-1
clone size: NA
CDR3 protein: CSAGQGNTIYF
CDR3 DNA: TGCAGCGCCGGACAGGGAAACACCATATATTTT

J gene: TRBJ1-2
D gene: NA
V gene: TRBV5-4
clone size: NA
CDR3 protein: CASGDSDYGYTF
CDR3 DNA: TGTGCCAGCGGAGACAGTGACTATGGCTACACCTTC

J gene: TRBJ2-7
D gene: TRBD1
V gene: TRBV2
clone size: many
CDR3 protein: CANRQQGAYEQYF
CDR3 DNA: TGTGCGAACAGGCAACAGGGGGCCTACGAGCAGTACTTC

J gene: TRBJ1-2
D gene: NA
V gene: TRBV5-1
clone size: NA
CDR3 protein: CASSLQAGSNYGYTF
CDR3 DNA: TGCGCCAGCAGCTTGCAGGCAGGGAGTAACTATGGCTACACCTTC

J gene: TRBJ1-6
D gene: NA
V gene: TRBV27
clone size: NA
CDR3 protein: CASSFGRGRVGSPLHF
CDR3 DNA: TGTGCCAGCAGTTTTGGTAGGGGAAGGGTGGGTTCACCCCTCCACTTT

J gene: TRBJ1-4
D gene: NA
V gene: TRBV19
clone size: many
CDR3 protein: CASRPGEFREKLFF
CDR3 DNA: TGTGCCAGTAGGCCAGGGGAATTTCGAGAAAAACTGTTTTTT

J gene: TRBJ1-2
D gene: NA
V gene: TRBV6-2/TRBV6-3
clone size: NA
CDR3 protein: CASGYYYGYTF
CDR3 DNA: TGTGCCAGCGGTTATTACTATGGCTACACCTTC

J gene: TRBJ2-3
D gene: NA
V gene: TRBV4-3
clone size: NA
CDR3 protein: CASSQEIRSNMPDTQYF
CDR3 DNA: TGCGCCAGCAGCCAAGAAATCAGGTCTAACATGCCAGATACGCAGTATTTT

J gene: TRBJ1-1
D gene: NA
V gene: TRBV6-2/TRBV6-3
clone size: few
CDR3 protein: CASSYSFTEAFF
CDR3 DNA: TGTGCCAGCAGTTACAGCTTCACTGAAGCTTTCTTT

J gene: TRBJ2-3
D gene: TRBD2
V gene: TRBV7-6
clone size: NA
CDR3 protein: CASSLGAWTSGLDTQYF
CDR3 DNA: TGTGCCAGCAGCTTAGGGGCTTGGACTAGCGGGTTAGATACGCAGTATTTT

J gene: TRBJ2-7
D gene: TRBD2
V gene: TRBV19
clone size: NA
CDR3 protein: CASRFGLAGEDEQYF
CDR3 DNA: TGTGCCAGTCGGTTCGGACTAGCGGGAGAGGACGAGCAGTACTTC

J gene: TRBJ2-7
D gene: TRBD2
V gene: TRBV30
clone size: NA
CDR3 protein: CAWDPLAGVGEQYF
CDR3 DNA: TGTGCCTGGGATCCTCTAGCGGGAGTCGGTGAGCAGTACTTC

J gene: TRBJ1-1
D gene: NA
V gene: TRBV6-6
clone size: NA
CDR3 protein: CASSQTGSPYMNTEAFF
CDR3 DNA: TGTGCCAGCAGTCAAACCGGGTCCCCCTACATGAACACTGAAGCTTTCTTT

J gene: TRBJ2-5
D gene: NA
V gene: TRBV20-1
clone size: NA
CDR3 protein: CSKRAGKTQYF
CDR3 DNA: TGCAGTAAACGGGCGGGCAAGACCCAGTACTTC

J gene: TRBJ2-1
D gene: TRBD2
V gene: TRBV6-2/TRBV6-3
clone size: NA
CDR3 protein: CASSYSRTSGSPRSYNEQFF
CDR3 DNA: TGTGCCAGCAGTTACTCGCGCACTAGCGGGAGCCCTCGCTCCTACAATGAGCAGTTCTTC

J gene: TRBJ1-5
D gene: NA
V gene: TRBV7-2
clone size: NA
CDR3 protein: CASSPGGEFGQPQHF
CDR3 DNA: TGTGCCAGCAGCCCCGGGGGGGAATTCGGGCAGCCCCAGCATTTT

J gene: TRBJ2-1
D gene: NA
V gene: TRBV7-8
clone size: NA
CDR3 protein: CASSYEWYSYNEQFF
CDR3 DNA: TGTGCCAGCAGCTATGAGTGGTACTCCTACAATGAGCAGTTCTTC

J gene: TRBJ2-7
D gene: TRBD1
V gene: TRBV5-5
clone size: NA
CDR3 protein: CASSWGQGIVDEQYF
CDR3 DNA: TGTGCCAGCAGCTGGGGACAGGGCATCGTCGACGAGCAGTACTTC

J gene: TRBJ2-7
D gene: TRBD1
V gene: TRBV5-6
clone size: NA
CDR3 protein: CASSPGTGGIWTYEQYF
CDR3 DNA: TGTGCCAGCAGCCCGGGAACAGGGGGCATATGGACCTACGAGCAGTACTTC

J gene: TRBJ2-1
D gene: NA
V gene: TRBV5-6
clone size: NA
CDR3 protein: CASSLGGGSYNEQFF
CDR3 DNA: TGTGCCAGCAGCTTGGGAGGGGGCTCCTACAATGAGCAGTTCTTC

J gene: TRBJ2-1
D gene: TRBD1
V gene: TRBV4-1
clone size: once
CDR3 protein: CASSQGAGGDEQFF
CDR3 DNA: TGCGCCAGCAGCCAAGGGGCAGGGGGAGATGAGCAGTTCTTC

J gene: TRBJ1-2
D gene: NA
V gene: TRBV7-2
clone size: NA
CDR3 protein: CASSLGREFYGYTF
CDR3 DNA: TGTGCCAGCAGCTTAGGCAGGGAGTTCTATGGCTACACCTTC

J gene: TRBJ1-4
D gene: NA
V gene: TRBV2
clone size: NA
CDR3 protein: CASSGSHANEKLFF
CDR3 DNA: TGTGCCAGCAGTGGGTCGCACGCTAATGAAAAACTGTTTTTT

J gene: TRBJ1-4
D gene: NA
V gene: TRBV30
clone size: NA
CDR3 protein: CAWSDGGWEKLFF
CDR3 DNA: TGTGCCTGGAGTGACGGGGGCTGGGAAAAACTGTTTTTT

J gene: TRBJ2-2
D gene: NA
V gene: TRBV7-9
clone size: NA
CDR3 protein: CASRPASSENTGELFF
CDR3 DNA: TGTGCCAGCAGACCTGCTAGCTCGGAGAACACCGGGGAGCTGTTTTTT

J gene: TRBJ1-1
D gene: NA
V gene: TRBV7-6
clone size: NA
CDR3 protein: CASSLERGTEAFF
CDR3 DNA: TGTGCCAGCAGCTTAGAGAGGGGAACTGAAGCTTTCTTT

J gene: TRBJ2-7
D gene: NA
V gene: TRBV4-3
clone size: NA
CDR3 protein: CASSYATASYEQYF
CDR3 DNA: TGCGCCAGCAGCTACGCGACTGCCTCCTACGAGCAGTACTTC

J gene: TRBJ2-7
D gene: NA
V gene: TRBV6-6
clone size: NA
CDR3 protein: CASTLSPVSYEQYF
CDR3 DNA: TGTGCCAGCACCCTGTCTCCTGTTTCCTACGAGCAGTACTTC

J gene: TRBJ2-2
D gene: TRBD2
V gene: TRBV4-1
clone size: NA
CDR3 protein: CASSQDRTSGTNTGELFF
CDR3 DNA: TGCGCCAGCAGCCAAGATAGGACTAGCGGGACTAACACCGGGGAGCTGTTTTTT

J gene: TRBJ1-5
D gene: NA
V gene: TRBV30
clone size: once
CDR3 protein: CAWSRTDSNQPQHF
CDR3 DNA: TGTGCCTGGAGTCGAACAGACAGCAATCAGCCCCAGCATTTT

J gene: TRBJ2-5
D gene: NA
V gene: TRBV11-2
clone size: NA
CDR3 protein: CASSLGTQETQYF
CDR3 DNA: TGTGCCAGCAGCTTAGGGACCCAAGAGACCCAGTACTTC

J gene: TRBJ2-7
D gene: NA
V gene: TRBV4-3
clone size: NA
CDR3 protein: CASSPGISYEQYF
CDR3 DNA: TGCGCCAGCAGCCCAGGGATCTCCTACGAGCAGTACTTC

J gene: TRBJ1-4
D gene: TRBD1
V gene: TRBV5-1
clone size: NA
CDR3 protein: CASSSYRGNEKLFF
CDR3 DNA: TGCGCCAGCAGCTCCTACAGGGGGAATGAAAAACTGTTTTTT

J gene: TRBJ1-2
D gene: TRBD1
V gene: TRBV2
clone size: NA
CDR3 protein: CASGTGRGNGYTF
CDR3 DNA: TGTGCCAGCGGGACAGGGAGGGGAAATGGCTACACCTTC

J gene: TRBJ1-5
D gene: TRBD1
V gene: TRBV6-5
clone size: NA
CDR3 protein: CASSLTGLSNQPQHF
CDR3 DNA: TGTGCCAGCAGTTTGACAGGGTTAAGCAATCAGCCCCAGCATTTT

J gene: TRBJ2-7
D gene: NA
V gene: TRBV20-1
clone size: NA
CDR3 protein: CSASLGSTGSYEQYF
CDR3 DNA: TGCAGTGCTAGTCTTGGCTCAACGGGCTCCTACGAGCAGTACTTC

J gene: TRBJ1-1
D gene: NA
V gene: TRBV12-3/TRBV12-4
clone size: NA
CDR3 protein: CASSFLGTEAFF
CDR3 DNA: TGTGCCAGCAGTTTCCTGGGCACTGAAGCTTTCTTT

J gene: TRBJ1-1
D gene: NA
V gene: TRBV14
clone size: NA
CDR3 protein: CASSQTGWTEAFF
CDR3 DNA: TGTGCCAGCAGCCAAACAGGGTGGACTGAAGCTTTCTTT

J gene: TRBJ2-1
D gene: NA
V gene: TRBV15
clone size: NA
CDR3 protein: CATSILRAGLYNEQFF
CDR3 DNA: TGTGCCACCAGCATACTCCGGGCTGGACTTTACAATGAGCAGTTCTTC

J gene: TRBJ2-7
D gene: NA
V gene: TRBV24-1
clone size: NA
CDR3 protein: CATSGLGTPYEQYF
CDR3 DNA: TGTGCCACCAGTGGCTTGGGAACACCCTACGAGCAGTACTTC

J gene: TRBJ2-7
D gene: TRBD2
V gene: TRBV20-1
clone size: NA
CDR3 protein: CSASSETSDYEQYF
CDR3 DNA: TGCAGTGCTAGTTCCGAGACTAGCGACTACGAGCAGTACTTC

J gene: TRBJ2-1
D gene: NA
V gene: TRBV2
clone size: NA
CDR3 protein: CASKELSYNEQFF
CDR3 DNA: TGTGCCAGCAAAGAGCTCTCCTACAATGAGCAGTTCTTC